One and the same sample provided the 19 T cell receptor beta chains below, sequenced in a study of spatial heterogeneity in lung cancer. Via MiXCR, TCRdb re-called the 5' RACE reads, giving one row per CDR3 protein. The table has about 70,000 distinct CDR3 sequences, about 9.5% seen once. Indicated time point: blood at routine non-recurrence follow-up after resection. Specimen: PBMCs, collected at follow-up. The receptors come from a female donor with early-stage non-small cell lung cancer.

This clonotype was recorded at least ten times. Here the CDR3 reads CASNPLAGGPINEQFF. In DNA, the CDR3 is TGTGCCAGCAATCCTCTGGCGGGAGGGCCGATCAATGAGCAGTTCTTC. The chain couples TRBV7-6 to TRBJ2-1, with 9 bases aligning to TRBD2. The CDR3 is made up of 16 amino acids. CDR1 and CDR2 from the germline V gene are SGHVS and FNYEAQ. J was trimmed by 6 bases and V by 7 bases; bases with no gene match: 13.

The gene calls are TRBV18 and TRBJ2-3, with D maybe TRBD1 (6 bases). Per germline, CDR1 KGHSH and CDR2 LQKENI. V gave up 4 bases and J gave up 8 bases, with 19 bases separating them. The CDR3 runs 15 residues. The CDR3 DNA reads as TGTGCCAGCTCACTCCAGGACAGTTCATATAGTACGCAGTATTTT. Amino acid sequence: CASSLQDSSYSTQYF.

This clonotype was picked up a small number of times. The chain couples TRBV28 to TRBJ2-7, with 8 positions matching TRBD2. This CDR3 spans 15 amino acids. V gave up 5 bases and J gave up 1 base; unmatched junction bases: 7. Germline-derived CDR1 and CDR2 are MDHEN and SYDVKM. The CDR3 loop is CASSPRGGWSYEQYF. The CDR3 DNA sequence: TGTGCCAGCAGTCCACGGGGGGGCTGGTCCTACGAGCAGTACTTC.

The table lists this clonotype with many counts. The chain employs TRBV7-6 and TRBJ1-1; 8 bases are shared with TRBD1. With V trimmed by 1 base and J by 1 base, 2 bases remained unmatched. The CDR3 loop spans 15 amino acids. Looked up from germline, CDR1 is SGHVS and CDR2 is FNYEAQ. Written as DNA, the CDR3 is TGTGCCAGCAGCTTAGTAGGGACAGGGAACACTGAAGCTTTCTTT. Protein product: CASSLVGTGNTEAFF.

This clonotype has ten or more counts. The V gene is TRBV4-2, the J gene TRBJ2-7; weak D call: TRBD2 (6 bases). The CDR3 is 14 residues long. Looked up from germline, CDR1 is LGHNA and CDR2 is YNFKEQ. The ends were cut back, 8 bases at V and 1 base at J, with 15 bases in the middle. The CDR3 nucleotides read TGTGCCAGCGCCGGGAGTAGTCGGTCCTACGAGCAGTACTTC. It yields the protein CASAGSSRSYEQYF.

Notes on this clonotype: A read error may be the cause here, since a much bigger clone is one base away. J is TRBJ1-5 and V is TRBV10-2, with a possible D match to TRBD1 (6 bases). The ends were cut back, 8 bases at V and 3 bases at J, with 17 bases in the middle. The germline CDR1 and CDR2 sequences are WSHSY and SAAADI. There are 15 residues in the CDR3. The CDR3 here is CASRGSGQLNQPQHF. The CDR3 DNA is TGCGCCAGCCGGGGAAGTGGACAGCTCAATCAGCCCCAGCATTTT.

Many counts were recorded for this clonotype. The chain carries TRBV11-2 and TRBJ2-4; D is possibly TRBD1 or TRBD2 (5 bases each). Germline CDR1 reads SGHAT; CDR2 reads FQNNGV. V was clipped by 3 bases and J by 3 bases, with 15 bases between them. This CDR3 is built from 16 residues. The CDR3 loop is CASSFVRGRGKNIQYF. CDR3 sequence (DNA): TGTGCCAGCAGCTTCGTGAGGGGCCGGGGCAAAAACATTCAGTACTTC. The variable domain in full, completed from reference TRBV11-2 and TRBJ2-4, reads EAGVAQSPRYKIIEKRQSVAFWCNPISGHATLYWYQQILGQGPKLLIQFQNNGVVDDSQLPKDRFSAERLKGVDSTLKIQPAKLEDSAVYLCASSFVRGRGKNIQYFGAGTRLSVL.

Many counts were recorded for this clonotype. V gene TRBV7-2 combines with J gene TRBJ1-4; D possibly corresponds to TRBD1 (5 bases). CDR3 length: 13 residues. The germline CDR1 and CDR2 sequences are SGHTA and FQGNSA. V gave up 1 base and J gave up 6 bases, with 6 bases separating them. CDR3 in amino acids: CASSLGRDEKLFF. The CDR3 DNA sequence: TGTGCCAGCAGCTTAGGCAGGGATGAAAAACTGTTTTTT.

This clonotype showed up just a few times. V gene TRBV27 combines with J gene TRBJ2-1; D is unclear. The V gene lost 8 bases and the J gene lost 9 bases, with 17 bases spanning the gap. CDR3 length: 13 residues. Germline loops: CDR1 MNHEY, CDR2 SMNVEV (reference sequence). CDR3 bases: TGTGCCAGCTCTCAAAGGGATAGGAGTGAGCAGTTCTTC. It codes for CASSQRDRSEQFF.

The V gene is TRBV5-1, the J gene TRBJ2-3; TRBD1 or TRBD2 may be the D gene (6 bases each). Germline lookup yields CDR1 SGHRS and CDR2 YFSETQ. There are 16 residues in the CDR3. Deletions cut 0 bases from V and 5 bases from J, with 16 bases between. The CDR3 nucleotides read TGCGCCAGCAGCTTGGAAGCTAGCGAGGGGGTAGATACGCAGTATTTT. This codes for CASSLEASEGVDTQYF.

The table lists this clonotype with a count of one. V gene TRBV5-1 combines with J gene TRBJ1-1; 7 positions match TRBD1. This CDR3 comprises 16 residues. Germline-derived CDR1 and CDR2 are SGHRS and YFSETQ. Trimming at V came to 0 bases and at J to 10 bases, leaving 15 bases not matched to a gene. Written as DNA, the CDR3 is TGCGCCAGCAGCTTGGAAAGGGACAGACACCATAAAGGAGCTTTCTTT. Its protein is CASSLERDRHHKGAFF.

This clonotype was recorded at least ten times. The chain couples TRBV11-2 to TRBJ2-7, with TRBD1 matching over 10 bases. Germline values: CDR1 SGHAT, CDR2 FQNNGV. The CDR3 totals 13 residues. The ends lost 5 bases at V and 10 bases at J; junction bases unmatched: 8. DNA for the CDR3: TGTGCCAGCAGCCTTCCGGGACAGGGGCCCCAGTACTTC. Translating it yields CASSLPGQGPQYF.

The sample holds many counts of this clonotype. The J gene is TRBJ2-7, the V gene TRBV5-1; 8 bases agree with TRBD2. CDR3 size: 15 residues. V was clipped by 0 bases and J by 3 bases; unmatched bases: 5. Germline V gene sequence: CDR1 SGHRS, CDR2 YFSETQ. The CDR3 sequence: CASSLAGSGVYEQYF. Here the CDR3 DNA reads TGCGCCAGCAGCTTGGCGGGTAGCGGGGTCTACGAGCAGTACTTC.

This clonotype was detected many times. The V and J genes are TRBV7-2 and TRBJ1-5, with TRBD1 as a possible D gene (5 bases). Germline values: CDR1 SGHTA, CDR2 FQGNSA. The CDR3 runs to 14 residues. V was shortened by 0 bases and J by 2 bases, with 5 bases between the two germline ends. DNA for the CDR3: TGTGCCAGCAGCTTAGCCAGGGGCAATCAGCCCCAGCATTTT. Its translation is CASSLARGNQPQHF.

V is TRBV7-3 and J is TRBJ2-2; 15 nucleotides line up with TRBD2. Germline V gene sequence: CDR1 SGHTA, CDR2 FQGTGA. J lost 3 bases, V lost 4 bases, and 0 bases had no gene match. This CDR3 is 16 amino acids long. The CDR3 spells CASSWTSGRDTGELFF. The CDR3 bases are TGTGCCAGCAGCTGGACTAGCGGGAGGGACACCGGGGAGCTGTTTTTT.

Turning to this clonotype: With a much larger clone just one base away, this may be a read error. The rearrangement links TRBV18 to TRBJ2-1; tentative D call: TRBD1 (6 bases). With 3 bases removed from V and 2 bases from J, the gap between germline ends came to 11 bases. CDR3 length: 15 residues. Germline V gene sequence: CDR1 KGHSH, CDR2 LQKENI. CDR3 in amino acids: CASSPGAIAYNEQFF. DNA of the CDR3: TGTGCCAGCTCACCGGGGGCTATCGCCTACAATGAGCAGTTCTTC.

This clonotype was found many times. This chain uses TRBV3-1 with TRBJ1-3; D is unclear. From germline, CDR1 is LGHDT and CDR2 YNNKEL (reference sequence). There are 14 residues in the CDR3. V shed 0 bases and J shed 1 base, with 4 bases lying between them. CDR3 sequence reads: CASSQDSSGNTIYF. CDR3 DNA: TGTGCCAGCAGCCAAGACAGTTCTGGAAACACCATATATTTT. The full variable domain, with the rest looked up from reference TRBV3-1 and TRBJ1-3, is DTAVSQTPKYLVTQMGNDKSIKCEQNLGHDTMYWYKQDSKKFLKIMFSYNNKELIINETVPNRFSPKSPDKAHLNLHINSLELGDSAVYFCASSQDSSGNTIYFGEGSWLTVV.

This clonotype came up many times. The genes are TRBV10-3 and TRBJ2-1, with TRBD2 matching 10 bases. The CDR3 extends over 18 amino acids. V gave up 10 bases and J gave up 0 bases; unmatched junction bases: 15. CDR1 is ENHRY and CDR2 is SYGVKD in the germline V gene. The CDR3, as DNA: TGTGCCACTCGTCCCGGGACTAGCGATCTAAGCTCCTACAATGAGCAGTTCTTC. Its translation is CATRPGTSDLSSYNEQFF.

The chain employs TRBV28 and TRBJ2-5; 7 positions match TRBD1. The trim removed 6 bases at V and 2 bases at J, leaving 9 bases unmatched. In germline, CDR1 is MDHEN, CDR2 SYDVKM. This CDR3 contains 15 residues. In DNA, the CDR3 is TGTGCCAGCAGCACGAACCTGGGACAGCAAGAGACCCAGTACTTC. Its translation: CASSTNLGQQETQYF.